This T cell receptor beta chain is drawn from a study of identical twins. The CDR3 extends over 16 amino acids. J was trimmed by 4 bases and V by 4 bases; bases with no gene match: 9. Germline CDR1 MGHRA, CDR2 YSYEKL. This clonotype turned up a few times. Its antigen is unidentified. General study results and limits: Excess low generation probability was seen in twin-shared out-of-frame alpha sequences. While abundant cord blood beta clonotypes carried fewer insertions, memory repertoires showed no such pattern.

The authors used template switching to add a universal primer site and gave cDNA unique molecular identifiers. Using its own MiXCR run on the 5' RACE reads, TCRdb lists one record per CDR3 protein. Among around 370,000 distinct CDR3 sequences, around 9.7% were seen once, and the ten largest hold around 8.6%. This clonotype was obtained from a woman aged 45-65 years in good health. The chain combines TRBV4-1 with TRBJ2-5; 10 nucleotides line up with TRBD1. The sequencing input was naive T cells sorted from blood. DNA for the CDR3: TGCGCCAGCAGCCCCCCTCGTGACAGGGGGCCAGAGACCCAGTACTTC. Protein sequence: CASSPPRDRGPETQYF.